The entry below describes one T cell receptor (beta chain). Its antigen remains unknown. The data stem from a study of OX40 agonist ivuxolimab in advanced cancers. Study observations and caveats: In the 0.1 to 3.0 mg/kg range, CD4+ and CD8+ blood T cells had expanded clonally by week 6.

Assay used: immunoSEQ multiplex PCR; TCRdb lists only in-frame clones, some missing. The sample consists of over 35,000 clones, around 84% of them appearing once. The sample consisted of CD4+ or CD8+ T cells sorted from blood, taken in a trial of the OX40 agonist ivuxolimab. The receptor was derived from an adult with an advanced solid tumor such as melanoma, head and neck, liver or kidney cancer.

The CDR3 loop reads CASSFYSGQGGEKLFF. CDR3 nucleotides: TGTGCCAGCAGCTTCTATAGTGGACAGGGGGGAGAAAAACTGTTTTTT. The chain combines TRBV7-6 with TRBJ1-4; TRBD1 aligns across 10 bases. This CDR3 has 16 residues. From germline, CDR1 is SGHVS and CDR2 FNYEAQ. The J segment lost 8 bases and the V segment lost 3 bases, leaving 9 bases of the junction unmatched.